These T cell receptor beta chains were read from a single sample in a study of blood T cell repertoires in COVID-19. The repertoire was sequenced with immunoSEQ multiplex PCR; TCRdb's copy has only in-frame clones and lacks some. The table includes a few hundred thousand clones, around 86% detected once. The sequenced material came from PBMCs or T cells enriched from blood (not recorded which). The receptor set was obtained from a woman between 40 and 50 years old with acute COVID-19. The CDR3 runs from the conserved cysteine through the conserved F or W. The order of the fields is D gene, clone size, V gene, J gene, CDR3 DNA, CDR3 protein. A D gene is named only where the DNA matches it firmly. Rows give clone size only sometimes, using once, few, many, or a class for an expanded clone.

>-|-|TRBV15|TRBJ1-3
TGTGCCACCTGGTCGACAGATTCAGGGGGAAACACCATATATTTT
CATWSTDSGGNTIYF
>TRBD1|once|TRBV6-5|TRBJ2-5
TGTGCCAGCAGCGGGGGGACAGGGGGAGAGACCCAGTACTTC
CASSGGTGGETQYF
>-|-|TRBV3-1/TRBV3-2|TRBJ1-3
TGTGCCAGCAGCCCGCGGACGGGACACAGCTCTGGAAACACCATATATTTT
CASSPRTGHSSGNTIYF
>-|-|TRBV5-1|TRBJ2-7
TGCGCCAGCAGCTTGGAGCAGGGGAACGAGCAGTACTTC
CASSLEQGNEQYF
>-|-|TRBV7-2|TRBJ2-3
TGTGCCAGCAGCTTAGGAGCGACTAGCACAGATACGCAGTATTTT
CASSLGATSTDTQYF
>TRBD1|once|TRBV28|TRBJ1-1
TGTGCCAGCACCCCACAGGGGGCAGGCACTGAAGCTTTCTTT
CASTPQGAGTEAFF
>TRBD2|-|TRBV7-7|TRBJ2-7
TGTGCCAGCAGCTTAGCGATCGCTAGCGGGAGGCCCACCTACGAGCAGTACTTC
CASSLAIASGRPTYEQYF
>-|-|TRBV2|TRBJ2-7
TGTGCCAGCAGTGCGGGCAGGGACGAGCAGTACTTC
CASSAGRDEQYF
>-|few|TRBV19|TRBJ1-5
TGTGCCAGTAGCTCTCAGGAGGCGATCAATCAGCCCCAGCATTTT
CASSSQEAINQPQHF
>-|-|TRBV21-1|TRBJ1-5
TGTGCCAGCAGCAAAAGGGTTCCGGGACACGGATTTCAGCCCCAGCATTTT
CASSKRVPGHGFQPQHF
>-|-|TRBV7-3|TRBJ2-1
TGTGCCAGCAGTGATACGCAGCTGGGCCTTAATGAGCAGTTCTTC
CASSDTQLGLNEQFF
>-|once|TRBV14|TRBJ2-3
TGTGCCAGCAGCCAAGAACTCGGGAGCACAGATACGCAGTATTTT
CASSQELGSTDTQYF
>TRBD1|-|TRBV12-3/TRBV12-4|TRBJ1-1
TGTGCCAGCAGTTCGGACAGGCACGCTGAAGCTTTCTTT
CASSSDRHAEAFF
>-|-|TRBV18|TRBJ1-1
TGTGCCAGCTCACCCCGGAGCCAAGAACTCGCTGAAGCTTTCTTT
CASSPRSQELAEAFF
>-|-|TRBV13|TRBJ2-7
TGTGCCAGCAGCCCCCCTCGGTCCTACGAGCAGTACTTC
CASSPPRSYEQYF
>-|once|TRBV6-5|TRBJ2-5
TGTGCCAGCAGTATGATAGAAGATGAGACCCAGTACTTC
CASSMIEDETQYF
>-|few|TRBV7-3|TRBJ2-7
TGTGCCAGCAGCTTAACTCTAGCGTCTTACGACGAGCAGTACTTC
CASSLTLASYDEQYF
>-|-|TRBV6-2/TRBV6-3|TRBJ2-1
TGTGCCAGCAGTGGACTCGGGACTCTCTACAATGAGCAGTTCTTC
CASSGLGTLYNEQFF
>-|-|TRBV28|TRBJ2-2
TGTGCCAGCAGCCTCAGGGCCGGGGAGCTGTTTTTT
CASSLRAGELFF
>-|-|TRBV24-1|TRBJ2-7
TGTGCCACCAGTGACGTCTACGAGCAGTACTTC
CATSDVYEQYF
>-|-|TRBV19|TRBJ2-7
TGTGCCAGTACCGGGACTTCATACGAGCAGTACTTC
CASTGTSYEQYF
>TRBD1|-|TRBV15|TRBJ2-7
TGTGCCACCAGCAGAGATCGGGGTATGGACAGGGCAACGTACGAGCAGTACTTC
CATSRDRGMDRATYEQYF
>TRBD1|-|TRBV15|TRBJ2-3
TGTGCCACCACTTTTGGCAGGGGGCTGACAGATACGCAGTATTTT
CATTFGRGLTDTQYF
>TRBD2|-|TRBV7-8|TRBJ2-1
TGTGCCAGCAACTCGGGAGGGCCCTACAATGAGCAGTTCTTC
CASNSGGPYNEQFF
>TRBD1|-|TRBV15|TRBJ2-2
TGTGCCACCAGCTTTCGGACAGGGTTAGGTCCCGGGGAGCTGTTTTTT
CATSFRTGLGPGELFF
>-|few|TRBV20-1|TRBJ1-2
TGCAGTGCTCCTGAGGGCGGGGGCTACACCTTC
CSAPEGGGYTF
>-|-|TRBV3-1/TRBV3-2|TRBJ2-7
TGTGCCAGCAGCCAAGGGGAGTCCTACGAGCAGTACTTC
CASSQGESYEQYF
>TRBD2|-|TRBV11-2|TRBJ2-3
TGTGCCAGCAGCTTAGCGGGAGGCTACACAGATACGCAGTATTTT
CASSLAGGYTDTQYF
>TRBD1|-|TRBV28|TRBJ2-7
TGTGCCAGCAGCTCGACAGGGTACTACGAGCAGTACTTC
CASSSTGYYEQYF
>-|-|TRBV9|TRBJ1-5
TGTGCCAGCAGCGTCGGGGAGGGGTACAATCAGCCCCAGCATTTT
CASSVGEGYNQPQHF
>-|once|TRBV7-9|TRBJ2-7
TGTGCCAGCAGCTTAGATCACTACGAGCAGTACTTC
CASSLDHYEQYF